The sequence of this T cell receptor (beta chain) was determined in a study of T cells in Graves' hyperthyroidism and ophthalmopathy (dated by TCRdb to the late 2010s). Describing the broader study: Peripheral blood samples were taken at the time of initial diagnosis, prior to any treatment. To identify TCR V-J signatures that set the groups apart, the researchers used a discovery cohort of more than 95 patients, made up of fewer than 50 with Graves' ophthalmopathy and some 58 with stable Graves' hyperthyroidism. Whether ophthalmopathy could be predicted prospectively was tested in an independent validation cohort made up of approximately 19 hyperthyroidism patients plus 17 patients who later progressed to ophthalmopathy. For training and testing, the 100 or so patients in the discovery cohort were randomly divided in a 7:3 ratio. The study also compared thyroid tissue and blood T-cell repertoires from several Graves' hyperthyroidism patients. Once sampling was done, hyperthyroidism patients were given methimazole at a starting dose of 30 mg daily, whereas ophthalmopathy patients were given high-dose intravenous methylprednisolone. According to the paper, TCR Vbeta CDR3 sequencing was carried out on some 130 peripheral blood samples, which came from under 50 ophthalmopathy, some 73 hyperthyroidism and approximately 17 progressor patients. Study-level results and caveats: Ophthalmopathy was separated from stable hyperthyroidism by a 13 V-J signature model, with 85% to 90% sensitivity and roughly 81% specificity obtained in cross-validation and 80%/75% obtained in testing. In validation, progression to ophthalmopathy was predicted by the model with 70.59% sensitivity and just over 72% specificity, a median of roughly 6 months before onset. No statistical method was used to fix the sample size in advance, and group allocation was not hidden from the investigators. Blood samples also contained most of the expanded thyroid clonotypes (frequency above 0.001), which suggests that blood repertoires may reflect thyroid immune responses.

This clonotype was recorded many times. It has no known antigen specificity. Base qualities are not recorded, but no much larger clone differs from it by a single base. The TCR beta CDR3 regions were amplified from the RNA transcripts. For the first round of RT-PCR on the TCR CDR3, the HTBI primer set was used together with the Qiagen OneStep RT-PCR kit. Libraries were constructed in a second round of multiplex PCR, after which size selection and purification were carried out. The libraries were sequenced on an Illumina HiSeq2000 using paired-end 100 bp reads. Per the authors' processing: Raw data were processed with SOAPnuke, discarding reads with adapters, uncalled bases, mean Phred below 15, or no exact constant-primer or identifier match. COPE v1.2.5 was used to merge the high-quality paired reads, and each unique nucleotide sequence was defined as a clonotype. MiTCR v1.1 was used to align the clonotypes against IMGT TRBV, TRBD and TRBJ reference segments. The analysis included only V-J combinations with a frequency above 0.0001, which together covered around 99% of the repertoires. The TCS score was defined as F50 (clonal expansion) divided by E x V (chaos), with BLOSUM62-based TCRdist calculated between CDR3 peptides within each V-J. Welch's t-statistics and random forest reduced some 510 V-J features to fewer than 15, which were used in a naive Bayes classifier (R e1071). In-frame beta chains were kept once TCRdb had trimmed the public reads at Q25 with fastp and called clones with MiXCR. Every CDR3 protein is listed once, alongside the most common genes and DNA of its rows. Here the V and J calls rest on TCRdb's processing, not on the authors' analysis. The sample profile shows about 740,000 distinct CDR3 sequences; about 15% of them were found once. The top ten clones comprise roughly 10% of the sample.

Graves' hyperthyroidism was defined as stable when no progression to ophthalmopathy occurred over 18 months of follow-up. Hyperthyroidism patients were newly diagnosed, with disease duration under 2 months, and aged 18 to 65 years. Exclusion was applied to patients with uncontrolled infections, other autoimmune diseases, pregnancy or lactation. Clinical symptoms, serum thyroxine and TRAb, thyroid ultrasound, and orbital computed tomography formed the basis for the diagnoses. Ficoll-Paque density gradient centrifugation was used to isolate PBMCs from around 10 ml of fresh peripheral blood. Total RNA was extracted with Trizol reagent, and quality was checked on an Agilent 2100 Bioanalyzer. V and J are truncated by 3 bases and 0 bases respectively, leaving an intervening sequence of 12 bases. The CDR3 numbers 17 residues from cysteine through phenylalanine. Kept here is only the CDR3 DNA, which spans 51 bases and is read in frame from base 1. CDR1 SNHLY and CDR2 FYNNEI are derived from the germline V gene.

This sequence was found in a woman aged 18-29 years with Graves' hyperthyroidism. Here the chain combines TRBV2 and TRBJ1-6; the D segment cannot be called with confidence. Sequencing used blood. The CDR3 protein sequence reads: CASSDHWEDSYNSPLHF. The sequenced DNA is TGTGCCAGCAGTGATCACTGGGAGGACTCCTATAATTCACCCCTCCACTTT.